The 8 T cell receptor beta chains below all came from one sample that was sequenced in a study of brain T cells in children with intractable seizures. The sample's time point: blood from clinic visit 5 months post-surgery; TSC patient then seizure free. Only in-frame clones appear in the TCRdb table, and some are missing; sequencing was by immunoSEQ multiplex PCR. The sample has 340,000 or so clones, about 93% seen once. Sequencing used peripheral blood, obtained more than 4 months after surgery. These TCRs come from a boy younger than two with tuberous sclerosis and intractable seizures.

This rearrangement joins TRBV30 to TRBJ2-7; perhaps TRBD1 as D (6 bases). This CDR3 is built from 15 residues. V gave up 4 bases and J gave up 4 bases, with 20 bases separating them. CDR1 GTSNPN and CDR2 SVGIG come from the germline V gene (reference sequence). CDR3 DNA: TGTGCCTGGAAGGGTAAGGGGGATTCCTGGTACGAGCAGTACTTC. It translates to CAWKGKGDSWYEQYF.

This CDR3 is CASSLGGQGARQETQYF. The CDR3 DNA is TGTGCCAGCAGCTTAGGGGGACAGGGGGCGCGACAAGAGACCCAGTACTTC. This chain uses TRBV11-2 with TRBJ2-5; 12 bases agree with TRBD1. V gave up 1 base and J gave up 2 bases; unmatched junction bases: 5. Germline values: CDR1 SGHAT, CDR2 FQNNGV. There are 17 residues in the CDR3.

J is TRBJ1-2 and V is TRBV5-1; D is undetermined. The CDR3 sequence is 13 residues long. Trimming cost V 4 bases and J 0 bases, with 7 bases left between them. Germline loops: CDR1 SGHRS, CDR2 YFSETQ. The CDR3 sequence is CASSTTANYGYTF. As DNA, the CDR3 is TGCGCCAGCAGCACTACAGCTAACTATGGCTACACCTTC.

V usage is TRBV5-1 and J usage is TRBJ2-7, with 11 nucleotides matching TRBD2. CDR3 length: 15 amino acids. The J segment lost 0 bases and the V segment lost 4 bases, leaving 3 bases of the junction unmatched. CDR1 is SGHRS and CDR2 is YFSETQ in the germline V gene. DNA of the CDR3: TGCGCCAGCAGCGCGGGACTAGCGGCCTCCTACGAGCAGTACTTC. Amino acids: CASSAGLAASYEQYF.

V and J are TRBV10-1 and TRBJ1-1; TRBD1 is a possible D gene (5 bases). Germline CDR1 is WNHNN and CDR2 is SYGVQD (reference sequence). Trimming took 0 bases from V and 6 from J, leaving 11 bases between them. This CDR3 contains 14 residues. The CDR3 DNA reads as TGCGCCAGCAGTGAGTCGCGGGGAGGGGCTGAAGCTTTCTTT. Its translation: CASSESRGGAEAFF.

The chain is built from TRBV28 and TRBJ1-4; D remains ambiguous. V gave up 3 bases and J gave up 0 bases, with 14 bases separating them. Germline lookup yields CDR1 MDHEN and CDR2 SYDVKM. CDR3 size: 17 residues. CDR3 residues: CASSLNGRSATNEKLFF. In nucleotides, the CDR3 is TGTGCCAGCAGTTTGAACGGACGGTCAGCAACTAATGAAAAACTGTTTTTT.

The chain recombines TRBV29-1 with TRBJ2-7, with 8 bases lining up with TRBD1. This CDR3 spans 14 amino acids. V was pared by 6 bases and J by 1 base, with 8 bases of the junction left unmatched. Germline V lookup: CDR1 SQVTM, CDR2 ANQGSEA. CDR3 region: CSVDGQGESYEQYF. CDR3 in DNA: TGCAGCGTGGATGGACAGGGCGAATCCTACGAGCAGTACTTC.

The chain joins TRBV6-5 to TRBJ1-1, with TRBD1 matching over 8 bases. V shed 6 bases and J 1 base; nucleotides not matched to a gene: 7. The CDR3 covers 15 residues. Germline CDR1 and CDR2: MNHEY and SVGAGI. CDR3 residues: CASRGQGGANTEAFF. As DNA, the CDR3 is TGTGCCAGCAGAGGACAGGGAGGGGCGAACACTGAAGCTTTCTTT.